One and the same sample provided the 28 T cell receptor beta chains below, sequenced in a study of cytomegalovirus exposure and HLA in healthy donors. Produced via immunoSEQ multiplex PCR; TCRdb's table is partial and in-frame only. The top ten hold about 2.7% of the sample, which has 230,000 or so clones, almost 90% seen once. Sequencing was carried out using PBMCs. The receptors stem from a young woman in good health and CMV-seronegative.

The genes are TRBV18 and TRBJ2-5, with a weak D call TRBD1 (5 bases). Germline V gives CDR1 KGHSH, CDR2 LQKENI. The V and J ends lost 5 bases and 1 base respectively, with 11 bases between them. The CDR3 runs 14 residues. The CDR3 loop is CASSFVTGQETQYF. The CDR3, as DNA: TGTGCCAGCTCATTCGTAACAGGCCAAGAGACCCAGTACTTC.

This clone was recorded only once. CDR3 region: CSVEDPRTRSNEQFF. The CDR3 nucleotides are TGCAGCGTTGAAGATCCCCGGACTAGATCCAATGAGCAGTTCTTC. The chain recombines TRBV29-1 with TRBJ2-1; 7 bases align to TRBD2. The CDR3 has 15 amino acids. Germline CDR1 and CDR2: SQVTM and ANQGSEA. With 0 bases clipped from V and 6 bases from J, the junction kept 8 bases outside the gene matches.

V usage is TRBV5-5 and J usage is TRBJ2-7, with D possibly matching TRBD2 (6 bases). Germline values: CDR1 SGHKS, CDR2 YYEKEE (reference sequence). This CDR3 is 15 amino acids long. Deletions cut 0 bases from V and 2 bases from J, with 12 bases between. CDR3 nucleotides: TGTGCCAGCAGCTTGGCTAGCGCTAGAGCCTACGAGCAGTACTTC. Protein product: CASSLASARAYEQYF. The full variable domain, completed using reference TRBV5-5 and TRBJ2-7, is DAGVTQSPTHLIKTRGQQVTLRCSPISGHKSVSWYQQVLGQGPQFIFQYYEKEERGRGNFPDRFSARQFPNYSSELNVNALLLGDSALYLCASSLASARAYEQYFGPGTRLTVT.

The CDR3, as DNA: TGTGCCAGTAGTGGACAGAACTATGGCTACACCTTC. Amino acids: CASSGQNYGYTF. The chain couples TRBV19 to TRBJ1-2; a possible D gene is TRBD1 (6 bases). The ends were cut back, 5 bases at V and 2 bases at J, with 6 bases in the middle. CDR1 and CDR2 from the germline V gene are LNHDA and SQIVND (reference sequence). The CDR3 is 12 residues long.

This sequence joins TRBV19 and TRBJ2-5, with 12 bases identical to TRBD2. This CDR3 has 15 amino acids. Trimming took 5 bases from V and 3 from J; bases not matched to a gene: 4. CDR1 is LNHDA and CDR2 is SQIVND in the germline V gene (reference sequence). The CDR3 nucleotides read TGTGCCAGTAGTCAGACTAGCGGGAGTAAAGAGACCCAGTACTTC. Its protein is CASSQTSGSKETQYF.

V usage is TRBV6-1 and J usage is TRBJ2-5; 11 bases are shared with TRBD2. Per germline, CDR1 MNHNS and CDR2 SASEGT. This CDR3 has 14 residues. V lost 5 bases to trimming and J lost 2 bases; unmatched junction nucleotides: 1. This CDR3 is CASSRLAGQETQYF. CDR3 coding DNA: TGTGCCAGCAGTAGACTAGCGGGACAAGAGACCCAGTACTTC.

The CDR3 sequence: CSVVGGSYEQYF. The CDR3 coding sequence is TGCAGCGTTGTGGGAGGGTCCTACGAGCAGTACTTC. The chain couples TRBV29-1 to TRBJ2-7; 7 bases match TRBD2. The CDR3 consists of 12 residues. Looked up from germline, CDR1 is SQVTM and CDR2 is ANQGSEA. V dropped 4 bases and J dropped 1; count of bases not matched to a gene: 1.

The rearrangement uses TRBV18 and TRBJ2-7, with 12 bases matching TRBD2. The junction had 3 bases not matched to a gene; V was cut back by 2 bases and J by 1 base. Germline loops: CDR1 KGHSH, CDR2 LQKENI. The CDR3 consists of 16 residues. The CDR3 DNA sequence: TGTGCCAGCTCACCAACCCTAGCGGGAGGGTCCTACGAGCAGTACTTC. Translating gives CASSPTLAGGSYEQYF.

The CDR3 loop is CASSIDITYEQYF. The CDR3 region has the DNA TGTGCCAGTAGTATTGACATCACCTACGAGCAGTACTTC. The chain uses TRBV19 and TRBJ2-7; D gene uncertain. CDR3 size: 13 residues. V lost 3 bases to trimming and J lost 2 bases, with 8 bases between them. Germline lookup yields CDR1 LNHDA and CDR2 SQIVND (reference sequence).

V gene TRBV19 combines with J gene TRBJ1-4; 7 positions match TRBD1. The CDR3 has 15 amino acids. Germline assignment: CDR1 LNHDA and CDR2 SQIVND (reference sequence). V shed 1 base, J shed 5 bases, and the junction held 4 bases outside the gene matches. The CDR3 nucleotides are TGTGCCAGTAGTATAGCAACGGGACAGAATGAAAAACTGTTTTTT. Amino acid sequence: CASSIATGQNEKLFF.

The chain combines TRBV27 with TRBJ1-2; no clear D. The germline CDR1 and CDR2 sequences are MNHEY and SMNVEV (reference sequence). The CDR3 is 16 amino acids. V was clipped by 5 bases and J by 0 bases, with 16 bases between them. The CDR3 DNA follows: TGTGCCAGCAGTCGAGAAGGGCGGGCAACTAACTATGGCTACACCTTC. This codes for CASSREGRATNYGYTF.

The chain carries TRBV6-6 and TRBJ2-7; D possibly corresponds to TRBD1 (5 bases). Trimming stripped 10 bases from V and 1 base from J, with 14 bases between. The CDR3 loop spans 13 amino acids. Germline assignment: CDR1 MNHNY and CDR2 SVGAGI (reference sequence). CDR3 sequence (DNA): TGTGCCAACCTCAGGGCTGTTTCCTACGAGCAGTACTTC. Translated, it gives CANLRAVSYEQYF.

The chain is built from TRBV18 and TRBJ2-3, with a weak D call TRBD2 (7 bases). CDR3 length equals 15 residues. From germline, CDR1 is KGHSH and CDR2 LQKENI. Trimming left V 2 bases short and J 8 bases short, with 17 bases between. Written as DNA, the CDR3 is TGTGCCAGCTCACCAACGGTTGCGGGGGCCGCTACGCAGTATTTT. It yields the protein CASSPTVAGAATQYF.

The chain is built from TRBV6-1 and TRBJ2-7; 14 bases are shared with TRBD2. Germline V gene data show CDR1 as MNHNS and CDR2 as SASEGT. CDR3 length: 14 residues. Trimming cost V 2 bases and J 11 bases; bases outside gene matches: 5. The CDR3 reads CASSEPGTSGSKYF. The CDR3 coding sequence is TGTGCCAGCAGTGAACCAGGGACTAGCGGGAGTAAGTACTTC.

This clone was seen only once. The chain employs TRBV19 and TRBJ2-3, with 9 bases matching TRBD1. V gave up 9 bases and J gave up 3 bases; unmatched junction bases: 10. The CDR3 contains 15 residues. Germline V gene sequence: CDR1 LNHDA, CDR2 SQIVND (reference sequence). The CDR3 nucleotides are TGTGCCAGCAGACGGGGACAGGGTATAACAGATACGCAGTATTTT. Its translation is CASRRGQGITDTQYF.

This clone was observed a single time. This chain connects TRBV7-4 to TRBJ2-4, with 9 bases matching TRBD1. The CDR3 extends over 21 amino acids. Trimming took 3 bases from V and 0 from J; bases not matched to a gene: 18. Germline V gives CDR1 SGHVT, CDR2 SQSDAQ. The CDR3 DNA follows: TGTGCCAGCAGCTTCCTTCCACCGGGACAGGGCGCTCAGATAGCCAAAAACATTCAGTACTTC. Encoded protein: CASSFLPPGQGAQIAKNIQYF.

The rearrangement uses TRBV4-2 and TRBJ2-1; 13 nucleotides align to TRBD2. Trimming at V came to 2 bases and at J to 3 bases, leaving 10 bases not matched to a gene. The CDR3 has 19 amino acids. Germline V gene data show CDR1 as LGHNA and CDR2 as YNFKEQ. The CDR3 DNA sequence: TGTGCCAGCAGCCAATCGGGGGGACTAGCGGGAAGTATCTACAATGAGCAGTTCTTC. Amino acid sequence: CASSQSGGLAGSIYNEQFF.

The CDR3 is CATSSYGPGRSYNEQFF. CDR3 nucleotide sequence: TGTGCCACCAGCTCATATGGACCGGGAAGGAGCTACAATGAGCAGTTCTTC. V gene TRBV15 combines with J gene TRBJ2-1; possible D gene TRBD2, 5 bases. The germline V gene encodes CDR1 LNHNV and CDR2 YYDKDF (reference sequence). The CDR3 runs to 17 residues. Trimming removed 5 bases at V and 3 bases at J, with 20 bases between. The variable domain in full, with the rest retrieved from reference TRBV15 and TRBJ2-1, is DAMVIQNPRYQVTQFGKPVTLSCSQTLNHNVMYWYQQKSSQAPKLLFHYYDKDFNNEADTPDNFQSRRPNTSFCFLDIRSPGLGDTAMYLCATSSYGPGRSYNEQFFGPGTRLTVL.

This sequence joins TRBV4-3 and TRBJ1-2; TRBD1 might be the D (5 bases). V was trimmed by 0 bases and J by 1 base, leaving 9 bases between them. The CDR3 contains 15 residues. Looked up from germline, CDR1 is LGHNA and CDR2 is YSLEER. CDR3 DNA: TGCGCCAGCAGCCAAGACCCAGGGAATAACTATGGCTACACCTTC. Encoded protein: CASSQDPGNNYGYTF.

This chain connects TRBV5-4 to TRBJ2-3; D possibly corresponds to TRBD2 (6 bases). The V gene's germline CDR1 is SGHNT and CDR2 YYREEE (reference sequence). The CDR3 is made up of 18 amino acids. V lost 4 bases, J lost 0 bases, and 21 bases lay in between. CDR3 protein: CASSLQGAGILSTDTQYF. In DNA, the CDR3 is TGTGCCAGCAGCCTGCAAGGGGCGGGGATCCTTAGCACAGATACGCAGTATTTT.

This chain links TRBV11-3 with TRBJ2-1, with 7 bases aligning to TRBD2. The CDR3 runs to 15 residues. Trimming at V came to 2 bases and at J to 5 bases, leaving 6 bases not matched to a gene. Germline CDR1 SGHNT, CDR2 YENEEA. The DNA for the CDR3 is TGTGCCAGCAGCTTACGGGAGGCCGAGGACAATGAGCAGTTCTTC. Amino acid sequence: CASSLREAEDNEQFF.

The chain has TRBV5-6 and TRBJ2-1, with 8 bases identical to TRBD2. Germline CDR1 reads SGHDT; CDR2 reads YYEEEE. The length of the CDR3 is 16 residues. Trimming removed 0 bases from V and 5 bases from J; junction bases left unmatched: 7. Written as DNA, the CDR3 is TGTGCCAGCAGCTTGGGGAGCGGGAGCTACCACAATGAGCAGTTCTTC. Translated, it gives CASSLGSGSYHNEQFF.

The DNA for the CDR3 is TGTGCCAGCAGCCAGGGGAACTATGGCTACACCTTC. The encoded protein is CASSQGNYGYTF. The chain carries TRBV28 and TRBJ1-2, with D perhaps TRBD1 (6 bases). CDR3 length equals 12 residues. Looked up from germline, CDR1 is MDHEN and CDR2 is SYDVKM. Trimming shortened V by 6 bases and J by 2 bases, and 7 bases separated the two germline ends.

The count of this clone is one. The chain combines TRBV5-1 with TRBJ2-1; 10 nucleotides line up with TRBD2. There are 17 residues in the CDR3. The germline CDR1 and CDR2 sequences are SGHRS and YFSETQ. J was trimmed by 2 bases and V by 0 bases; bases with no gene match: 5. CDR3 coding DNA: TGCGCCAGCAGCTTGGTCTTAGCGGGAGGTGCCTACAATGAGCAGTTCTTC. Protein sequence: CASSLVLAGGAYNEQFF.

The CDR3 sequence is CASIDSGGMKYNEQFF. CDR3 DNA: TGTGCCAGCATTGATAGCGGGGGGATGAAATACAATGAGCAGTTCTTC. This chain connects TRBV6-1 to TRBJ2-1; 10 bases agree with TRBD2. The CDR3 is made up of 16 amino acids. Trimming took 7 bases from V and 4 from J; bases not matched to a gene: 10. Germline V gene sequence: CDR1 MNHNS, CDR2 SASEGT.

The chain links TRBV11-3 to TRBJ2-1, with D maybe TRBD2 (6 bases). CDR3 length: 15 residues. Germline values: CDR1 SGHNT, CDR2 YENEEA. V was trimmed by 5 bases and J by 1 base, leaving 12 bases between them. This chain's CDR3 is CASSLGGESYNEQFF. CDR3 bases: TGTGCCAGCAGCCTGGGCGGGGAATCCTACAATGAGCAGTTCTTC.

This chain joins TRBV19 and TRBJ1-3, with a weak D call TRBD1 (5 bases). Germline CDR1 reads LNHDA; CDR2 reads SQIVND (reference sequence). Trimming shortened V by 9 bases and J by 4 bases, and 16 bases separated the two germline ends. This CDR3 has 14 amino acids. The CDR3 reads CARGGDLWGNTIYF. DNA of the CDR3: TGTGCCAGGGGCGGGGACCTATGGGGAAACACCATATATTTT.

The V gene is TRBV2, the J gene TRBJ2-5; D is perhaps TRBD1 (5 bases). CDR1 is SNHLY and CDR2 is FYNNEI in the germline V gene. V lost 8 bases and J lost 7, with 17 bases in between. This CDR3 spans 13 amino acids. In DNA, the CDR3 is TGTGCCAGCGACCAGCAGGGCGTGGGGACCCAGTACTTC. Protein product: CASDQQGVGTQYF.